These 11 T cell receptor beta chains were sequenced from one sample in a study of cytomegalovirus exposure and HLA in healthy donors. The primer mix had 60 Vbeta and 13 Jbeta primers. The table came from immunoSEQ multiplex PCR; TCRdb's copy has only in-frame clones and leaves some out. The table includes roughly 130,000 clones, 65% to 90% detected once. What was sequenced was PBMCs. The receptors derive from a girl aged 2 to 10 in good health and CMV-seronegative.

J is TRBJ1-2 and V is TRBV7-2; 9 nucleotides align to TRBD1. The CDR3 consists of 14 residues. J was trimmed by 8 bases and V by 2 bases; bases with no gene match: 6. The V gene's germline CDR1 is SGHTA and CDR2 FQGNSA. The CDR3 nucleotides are TGTGCCAGCAGCTTAATGGGACAGGGCCACGGCTACACCTTC. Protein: CASSLMGQGHGYTF. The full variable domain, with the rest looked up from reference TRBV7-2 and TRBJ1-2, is GAGVSQSPSNKVTEKGKDVELRCDPISGHTALYWYRQSLGQGLEFLIYFQGNSAPDKSGLPSDRFSAERTGGSVSTLTIQRTQQEDSAVYLCASSLMGQGHGYTFGSGTRLTVV.

CDR3 loop: CASSLDRVGNTIYF. In nucleotides, the CDR3 is TGTGCCAGCAGTTTAGACAGGGTTGGAAACACCATATATTTT. The chain joins TRBV6-5 to TRBJ1-3, with 7 positions matching TRBD1. V lost 4 bases, J lost 3 bases, and 3 bases stayed unmatched. The germline V gene has CDR1 MNHEY and CDR2 SVGAGI. This CDR3 has 14 amino acids.

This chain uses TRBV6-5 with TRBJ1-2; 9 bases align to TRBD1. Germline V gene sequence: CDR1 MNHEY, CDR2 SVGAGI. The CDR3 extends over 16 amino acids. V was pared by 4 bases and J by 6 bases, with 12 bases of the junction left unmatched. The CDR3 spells CASSSGGTGYVDGYTF. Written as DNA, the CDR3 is TGTGCCAGCAGTTCTGGGGGGACAGGGTATGTCGATGGCTACACCTTC.

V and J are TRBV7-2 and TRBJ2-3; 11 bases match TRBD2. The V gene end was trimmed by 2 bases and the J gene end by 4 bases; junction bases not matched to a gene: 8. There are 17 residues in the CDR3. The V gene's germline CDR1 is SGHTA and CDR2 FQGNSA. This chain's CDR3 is CASSLSLAGGVPDTQYF. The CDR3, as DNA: TGTGCCAGCAGCTTAAGCCTAGCGGGAGGAGTCCCAGATACGCAGTATTTT.

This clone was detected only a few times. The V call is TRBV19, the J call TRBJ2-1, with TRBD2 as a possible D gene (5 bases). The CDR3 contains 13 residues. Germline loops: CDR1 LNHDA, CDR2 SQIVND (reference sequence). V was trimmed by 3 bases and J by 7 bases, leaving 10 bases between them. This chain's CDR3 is CASSMVSGNEQFF. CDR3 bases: TGTGCCAGTAGTATGGTCTCGGGAAATGAGCAGTTCTTC.

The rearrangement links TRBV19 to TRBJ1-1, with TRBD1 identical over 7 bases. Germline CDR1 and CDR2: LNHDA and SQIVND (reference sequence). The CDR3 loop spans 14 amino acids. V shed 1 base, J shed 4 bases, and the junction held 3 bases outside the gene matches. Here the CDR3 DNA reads TGTGCCAGTAGTATAGGTACAGGGGCCACTGAAGCTTTCTTT. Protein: CASSIGTGATEAFF.

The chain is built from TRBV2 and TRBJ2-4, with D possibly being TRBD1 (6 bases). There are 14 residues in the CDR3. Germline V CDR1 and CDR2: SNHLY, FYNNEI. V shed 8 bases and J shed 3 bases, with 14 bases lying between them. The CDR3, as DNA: TGTGCCAGCCTCGGAACAGGGTTCAAAAACATTCAGTACTTC. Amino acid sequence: CASLGTGFKNIQYF.

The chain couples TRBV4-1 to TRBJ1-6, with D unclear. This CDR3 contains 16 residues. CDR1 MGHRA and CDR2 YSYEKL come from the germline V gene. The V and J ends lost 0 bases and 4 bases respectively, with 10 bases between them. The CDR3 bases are TGCGCCAGCAGCCAAGAGCAGAGCGGATATAATTCACCCCTCCACTTT. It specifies CASSQEQSGYNSPLHF.

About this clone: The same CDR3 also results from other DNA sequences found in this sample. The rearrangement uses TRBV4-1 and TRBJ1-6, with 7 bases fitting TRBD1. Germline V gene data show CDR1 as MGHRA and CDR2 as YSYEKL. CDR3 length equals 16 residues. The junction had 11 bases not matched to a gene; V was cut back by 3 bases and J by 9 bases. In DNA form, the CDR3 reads TGCGCCAGCAGCCAGGACAGGACCTTCTTCGGTTCACCCCTCCACTTT. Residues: CASSQDRTFFGSPLHF.

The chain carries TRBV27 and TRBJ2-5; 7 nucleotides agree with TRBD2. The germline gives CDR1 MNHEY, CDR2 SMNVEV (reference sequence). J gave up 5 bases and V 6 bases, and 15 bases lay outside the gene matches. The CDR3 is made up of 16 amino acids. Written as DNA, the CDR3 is TGTGCCAGCAGCCATGGGTCCTTTATGGGAGGGGAGACCCAGTACTTC. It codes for CASSHGSFMGGETQYF.

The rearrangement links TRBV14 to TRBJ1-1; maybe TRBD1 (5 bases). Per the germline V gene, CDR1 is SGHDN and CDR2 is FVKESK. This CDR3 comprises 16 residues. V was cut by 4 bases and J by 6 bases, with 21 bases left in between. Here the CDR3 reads CASSPAFAGGIAEAFF. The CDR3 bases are TGTGCCAGCAGCCCCGCATTCGCGGGGGGGATCGCTGAAGCTTTCTTT.